The T cell receptor (beta chain) under discussion was sequenced for a study of T cell repertoires in cytomegalovirus infection. On the study more broadly: CMV epitopes in the study were HLA-C-restricted (recently identified) and HLA-B-restricted (well studied). In public TCR beta signatures, there were indications of both CMV infection and matching HLA type.

Turning to this clonotype: Its antigen is unknown.

Using its own MiXCR run on the reads, TCRdb lists one record per CDR3 protein. Here the sample spans some 500,000 distinct CDR3 sequences, 40% being singletons. With 0 bases removed from V and 1 base from J, the gap between germline ends came to 13 bases. CDR1 is SGHNT and CDR2 is YYREEE in the germline V gene (reference sequence). The CDR3 loop spans 16 amino acids. Study-wide results and limits: HLA-C-restricted CMV-specific TCR beta clonotypes were dominant in the ex vivo response. Cumulative frequency of public TCR beta families picked out carriers of CMV plus the relevant HLA.

The V and J genes are TRBV5-4 and TRBJ2-5; D remains unclear. The clonotype comes from a human donor in good health (CMV status not recorded). Some clones in this sample may be carry-over from other donors' samples. The sequenced sample was cultured PBMCs, obtained from culture after CMV antigen stimulation. DNA of the CDR3: TGTGCCAGCAGCTTGGATCTACTCAGAACCCAAGAGACCCAGTACTTC. Translated: CASSLDLLRTQETQYF.